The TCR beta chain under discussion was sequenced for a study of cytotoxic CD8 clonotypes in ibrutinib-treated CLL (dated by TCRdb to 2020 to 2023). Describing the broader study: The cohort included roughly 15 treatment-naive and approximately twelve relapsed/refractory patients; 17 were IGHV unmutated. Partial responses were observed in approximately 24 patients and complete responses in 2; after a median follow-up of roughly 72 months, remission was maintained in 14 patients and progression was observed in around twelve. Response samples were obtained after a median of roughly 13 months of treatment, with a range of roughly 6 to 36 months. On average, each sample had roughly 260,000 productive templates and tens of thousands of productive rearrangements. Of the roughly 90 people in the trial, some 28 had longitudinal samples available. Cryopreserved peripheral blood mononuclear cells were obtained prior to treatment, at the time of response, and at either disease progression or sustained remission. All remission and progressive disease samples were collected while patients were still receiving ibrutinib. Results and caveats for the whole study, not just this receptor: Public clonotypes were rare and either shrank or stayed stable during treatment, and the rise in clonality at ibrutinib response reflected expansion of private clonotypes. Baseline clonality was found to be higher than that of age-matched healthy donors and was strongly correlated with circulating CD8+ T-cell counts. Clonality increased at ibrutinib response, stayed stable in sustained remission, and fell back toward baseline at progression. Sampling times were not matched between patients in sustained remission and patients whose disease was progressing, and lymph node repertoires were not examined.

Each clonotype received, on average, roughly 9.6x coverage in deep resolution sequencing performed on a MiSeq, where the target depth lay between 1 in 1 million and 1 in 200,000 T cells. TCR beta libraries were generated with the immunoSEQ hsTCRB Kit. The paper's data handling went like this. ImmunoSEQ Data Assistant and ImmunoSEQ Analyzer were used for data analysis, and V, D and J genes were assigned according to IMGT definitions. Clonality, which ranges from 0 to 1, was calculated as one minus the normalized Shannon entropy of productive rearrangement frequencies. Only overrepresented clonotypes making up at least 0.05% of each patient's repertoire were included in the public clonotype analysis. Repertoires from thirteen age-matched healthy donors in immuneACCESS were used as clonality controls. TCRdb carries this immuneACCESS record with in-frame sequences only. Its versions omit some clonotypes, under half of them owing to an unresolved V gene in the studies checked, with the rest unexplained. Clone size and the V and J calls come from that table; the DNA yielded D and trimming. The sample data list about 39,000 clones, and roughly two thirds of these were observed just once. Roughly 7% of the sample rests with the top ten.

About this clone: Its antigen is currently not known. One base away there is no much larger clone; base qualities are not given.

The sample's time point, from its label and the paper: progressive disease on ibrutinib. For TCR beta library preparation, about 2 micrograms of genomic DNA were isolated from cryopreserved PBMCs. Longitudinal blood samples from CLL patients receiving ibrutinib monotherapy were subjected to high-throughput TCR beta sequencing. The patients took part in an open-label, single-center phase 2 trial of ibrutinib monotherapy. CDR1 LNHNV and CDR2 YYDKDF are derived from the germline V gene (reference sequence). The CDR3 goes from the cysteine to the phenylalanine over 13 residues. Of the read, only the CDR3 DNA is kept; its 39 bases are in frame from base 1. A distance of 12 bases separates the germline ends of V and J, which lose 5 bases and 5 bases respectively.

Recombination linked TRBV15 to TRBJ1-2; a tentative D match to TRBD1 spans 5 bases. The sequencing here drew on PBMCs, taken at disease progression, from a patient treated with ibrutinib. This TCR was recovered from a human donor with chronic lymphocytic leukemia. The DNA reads TGTGCCACCAGCGGCGGGGCCCTTTATGGCTACACCTTC. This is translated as CATSGGALYGYTF.